The 18 T cell receptor beta chains below were found in one sample sequenced in a study of T cells in Graves' hyperthyroidism and ophthalmopathy. The CDR3 regions of TCR beta were amplified from RNA transcripts. RT-PCR in the first round (using the HTBI primer set) targeted the TCR CDR3. Each CDR3 protein gets one entry after TCRdb re-called the multiplex PCR reads with MiXCR. The repertoire holds around 350,000 distinct CDR3 sequences, approximately 25% seen once, with about 70% in the top ten. What was sequenced was blood. These receptors all stem from a middle-aged man with Graves' hyperthyroidism.

This clonotype was observed a few times. This sequence joins TRBV6-1 and TRBJ1-1, with a tentative D call TRBD1 (6 bases). The CDR3 extends over 11 amino acids. The germline gives CDR1 MNHNS, CDR2 SASEGT. V was cut by 7 bases and J by 11 bases, with 14 bases left in between. The CDR3 DNA reads TGTGCCAGCATCCATGGGACACGGGCTTTCTTT. Translating gives CASIHGTRAFF.

This clonotype has ten or more counts. The chain couples TRBV2 to TRBJ2-3; no clear D. Germline V gene sequence: CDR1 SNHLY, CDR2 FYNNEI. The CDR3 consists of 13 residues. Trimming pared 2 bases from V and 2 bases from J, leaving 5 bases between. The CDR3 DNA reads as TGTGCCAGCAGTGAACAGCCCACAGATACGCAGTATTTT. Amino acids: CASSEQPTDTQYF.

The chain recombines TRBV3-1 with TRBJ1-3, with 9 bases fitting TRBD1. J gave up 1 base and V 4 bases, and 2 bases lay outside the gene matches. This CDR3 region has 15 residues. CDR1 and CDR2 from the germline V gene are LGHDT and YNNKEL (reference sequence). DNA of the CDR3: TGTGCCAGCAGCCGGGGACAGGGTTCTGGAAACACCATATATTTT. Amino acids: CASSRGQGSGNTIYF.

Concerning this clonotype itself: The junction does not match germline at one end; this may be a read error. The chain recombines TRBV7-2 with TRBJ2-2; 8 nucleotides agree with TRBD1. The CDR3 is made up of 16 amino acids. CDR1 is SGHTA and CDR2 is FQGNSA in the germline V gene. This CDR3 is CASSHHKQGAGGERFF. The CDR3 DNA reads as TGTGCCAGCAGCCACCATAAGCAGGGGGCAGGAGGGGAGCGGTTTTTT. The variable domain in full, completed from reference TRBV7-2 and TRBJ2-2, reads GAGVSQSPSNKVTEKGKDVELRCDPISGHTALYWYRQSLGQGLEFLIYFQGNSAPDKSGLPSDRFSAERTGGSVSTLTIQRTQQEDSAVYLCASSHHKQGAGGERFFGEGSRLTVL.

The V call is TRBV9, the J call TRBJ2-7, with TRBD1 identical over 8 bases. V gave up 0 bases and J gave up 3 bases; unmatched junction bases: 5. Germline V gives CDR1 SGDLS, CDR2 YYNGEE. The length of the CDR3 is 15 residues. The CDR3 loop reads CASSVDAGTGYEQYF. The DNA of the CDR3 is TGTGCCAGCAGCGTAGACGCCGGGACAGGCTACGAGCAGTACTTC.

This clonotype was counted between two and nine times. The gene calls are TRBV27 and TRBJ1-4; D is unclear. V lost 4 bases and J lost 5, with 11 bases in between. CDR3 length: 14 residues. The germline gives CDR1 MNHEY, CDR2 SMNVEV (reference sequence). CDR3 protein: CASSSGLFNEKLFF. The CDR3 DNA reads TGTGCCAGCAGTTCTGGACTGTTCAATGAAAAACTGTTTTTT.

This clonotype was recorded many times. V and J are TRBV5-1 and TRBJ1-2, with D unresolved. The CDR3 is 12 amino acids. The germline V and J ends were trimmed by 2 bases and 6 bases, with 8 bases remaining between them. Germline lookup yields CDR1 SGHRS and CDR2 YFSETQ. The CDR3, as DNA: TGCGCCAGCAGCTTCAACGGAGATGGCTACACCTTC. Translated: CASSFNGDGYTF.

The sample holds many counts of this clonotype. The chain joins TRBV12-3 or TRBV12-4 to TRBJ1-1; D not certain. Trimming shortened V by 5 bases and J by 7 bases, and 8 bases separated the two germline ends. This CDR3 is built from 11 residues. In nucleotides, the CDR3 is TGTGCCAGCAGTGGAAGCATTGAAGCTTTCTTT. The encoded protein is CASSGSIEAFF.

This clonotype was recorded many times. This chain links TRBV2 with TRBJ2-1; 9 nucleotides line up with TRBD1. Trimming removed 8 bases from V and 6 bases from J; junction bases left unmatched: 11. CDR1 SNHLY and CDR2 FYNNEI come from the germline V gene. This CDR3 has 15 amino acids. In nucleotides, the CDR3 is TGTGCCAGCTCTACGGGACAGGGATCTGCCAATGAGCAGTTCTTC. Amino acids: CASSTGQGSANEQFF.

The V gene is TRBV7-2, the J gene TRBJ2-7; D perhaps matches TRBD2 (6 bases). Trimming left V 3 bases short and J 6 bases short, with 12 bases between. The CDR3 sequence is 13 residues long. Per the germline V gene, CDR1 is SGHTA and CDR2 is FQGNSA. The CDR3 region has the DNA TGTGCCAGCAGCTTGGCGGCGGGACTCGAGCAGTACTTC. Protein: CASSLAAGLEQYF.

This sequence joins TRBV6-6 and TRBJ2-3; D gene unclear. V lost 0 bases and J 4 bases, leaving 5 bases between the germline ends. The CDR3 spans 13 residues. The germline CDR1 and CDR2 sequences are MNHNY and SVGAGI (reference sequence). CDR3: CASSYSGSDTQYF. The CDR3 DNA reads TGTGCCAGCAGTTACTCGGGGTCAGATACGCAGTATTTT.

This clonotype was detected a few times. The chain recombines TRBV11-1 with TRBJ2-7; TRBD2 is a possible D gene (5 bases). In germline, CDR1 is SGHAT, CDR2 FQDESV (reference sequence). This CDR3 comprises 13 residues. Trimming left V 4 bases short and J 7 bases short, with 14 bases between. The DNA of the CDR3 is TGTGCCAGCAGCTCGGACTTTCTCAGGGAGCAGTACTTC. Its translation is CASSSDFLREQYF.

This clonotype was recorded at least ten times. The chain joins TRBV12-3 or TRBV12-4 to TRBJ2-5, with D perhaps given as TRBD1 or TRBD2 (5 bases each). V lost 6 bases, J lost 2 bases, and 19 bases lay in between. This CDR3 spans 16 amino acids. CDR3 in amino acids: CASSRGLGTAQETQYF. CDR3 nucleotides: TGTGCCAGCAGCCGCGGGCTCGGGACGGCGCAAGAGACCCAGTACTTC.

V and J are TRBV20-1 and TRBJ2-7; the D gene is possibly TRBD1 (5 bases). The V end lost 6 bases, the J end lost 0 bases, and 12 bases lay between the germline ends. CDR1 and CDR2 from the germline V gene are DFQATT and SNEGSKA (reference sequence). The CDR3 is 13 amino acids. In DNA, the CDR3 is TGCAGTGCCCCCAACAGGAACTCCTACGAGCAGTACTTC. Translated: CSAPNRNSYEQYF.

The chain carries TRBV7-3 and TRBJ1-1; a possible D gene is TRBD1 (6 bases). Looked up from germline, CDR1 is SGHTA and CDR2 is FQGTGA. The length of the CDR3 is 14 residues. Trimming shortened V by 4 bases and J by 3 bases, and 12 bases separated the two germline ends. The CDR3 protein is CASSSVGGYTEAFF. The CDR3, as DNA: TGTGCCAGCAGCTCAGTAGGGGGGTACACTGAAGCTTTCTTT. Full variable domain (outside the CDR3, taken from reference TRBV7-3 and TRBJ1-1): GAGVSQTPSNKVTEKGKYVELRCDPISGHTALYWYRQSLGQGPEFLIYFQGTGAADDSGLPNDRFFAVRPEGSVSTLKIQRTERGDSAVYLCASSSVGGYTEAFFGQGTRLTVV.

The chain recombines TRBV5-1 with TRBJ1-1, with 9 bases identical to TRBD1. The CDR3 covers 15 residues. Germline trimming cut 2 bases from V and 3 bases from J; bases unmatched to any gene: 5. The germline CDR1 and CDR2 sequences are SGHRS and YFSETQ. The CDR3 loop reads CASSFQTGGDTEAFF. CDR3 bases: TGCGCCAGCAGCTTTCAGACAGGGGGGGACACTGAAGCTTTCTTT. The full variable domain, with the rest looked up from reference TRBV5-1 and TRBJ1-1, is KAGVTQTPRYLIKTRGQQVTLSCSPISGHRSVSWYQQTPGQGLQFLFEYFSETQRNKGNFPGRFSGRQFSNSRSEMNVSTLELGDSALYLCASSFQTGGDTEAFFGQGTRLTVV.

The chain carries TRBV6-1 and TRBJ2-1; 7 positions match TRBD1. The J segment lost 3 bases and the V segment lost 1 base, leaving 3 bases of the junction unmatched. This CDR3 spans 15 amino acids. Looked up from germline, CDR1 is MNHNS and CDR2 is SASEGT. The CDR3 DNA reads TGTGCCAGCAGTGAAGTCGGGACAGACTACAATGAGCAGTTCTTC. As protein: CASSEVGTDYNEQFF.

This chain links TRBV7-9 with TRBJ2-4; D is possibly TRBD1 or TRBD2 (5 bases each). Per germline, CDR1 SEHNR and CDR2 FQNEAQ (reference sequence). CDR3 size: 16 residues. V was pared by 5 bases and J by 8 bases, with 22 bases between. The CDR3 reads CASSLGEGRDGYIQYF. The CDR3 DNA follows: TGTGCCAGCAGCCTAGGCGAGGGCAGGGATGGATACATTCAGTACTTC. Using reference TRBV7-9 and TRBJ2-4 for the parts outside the CDR3, the full variable domain is DTGVSQNPRHKITKRGQNVTFRCDPISEHNRLYWYRQTLGQGPEFLTYFQNEAQLEKSRLLSDRFSAERPKGSFSTLEIQRTEQGDSAMYLCASSLGEGRDGYIQYFGAGTRLSVL.